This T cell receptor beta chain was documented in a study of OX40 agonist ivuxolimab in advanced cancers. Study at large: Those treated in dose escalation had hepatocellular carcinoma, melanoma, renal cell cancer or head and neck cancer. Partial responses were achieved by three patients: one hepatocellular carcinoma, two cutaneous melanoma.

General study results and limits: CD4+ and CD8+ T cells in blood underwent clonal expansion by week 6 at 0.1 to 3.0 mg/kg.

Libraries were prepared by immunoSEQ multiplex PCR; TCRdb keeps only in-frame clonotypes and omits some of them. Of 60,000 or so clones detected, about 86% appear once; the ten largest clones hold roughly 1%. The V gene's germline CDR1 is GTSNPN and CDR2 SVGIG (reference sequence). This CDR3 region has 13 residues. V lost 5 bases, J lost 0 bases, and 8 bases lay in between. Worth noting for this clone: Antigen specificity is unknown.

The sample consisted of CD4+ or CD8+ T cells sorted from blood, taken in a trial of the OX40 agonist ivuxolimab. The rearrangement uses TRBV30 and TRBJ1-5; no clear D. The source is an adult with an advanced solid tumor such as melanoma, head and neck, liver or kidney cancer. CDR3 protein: CAWAQGSNQPQHF. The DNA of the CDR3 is TGTGCCTGGGCCCAAGGTAGCAATCAGCCCCAGCATTTT.